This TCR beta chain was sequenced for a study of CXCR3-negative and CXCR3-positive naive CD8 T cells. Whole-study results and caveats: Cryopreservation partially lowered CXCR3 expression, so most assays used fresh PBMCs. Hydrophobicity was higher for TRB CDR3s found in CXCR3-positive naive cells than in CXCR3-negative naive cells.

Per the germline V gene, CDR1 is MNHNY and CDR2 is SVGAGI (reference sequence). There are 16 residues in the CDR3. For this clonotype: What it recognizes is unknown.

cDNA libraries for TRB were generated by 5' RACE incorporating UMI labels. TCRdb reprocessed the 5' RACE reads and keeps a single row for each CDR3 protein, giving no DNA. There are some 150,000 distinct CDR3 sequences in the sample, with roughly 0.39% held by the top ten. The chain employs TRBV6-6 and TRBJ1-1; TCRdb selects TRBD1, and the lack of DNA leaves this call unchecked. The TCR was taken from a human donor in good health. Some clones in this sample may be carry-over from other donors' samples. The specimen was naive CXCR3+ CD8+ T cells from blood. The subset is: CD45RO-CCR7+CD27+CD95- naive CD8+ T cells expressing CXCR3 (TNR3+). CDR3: CASSSLLGEGYTEAFF.